This T cell receptor (beta chain) derives from a study of cytomegalovirus exposure and HLA in healthy donors. Study observations and caveats: An apparent linkage of common viral pathogens to several of the most significant clusters emerged in a later analysis. Certain sequence variants were highly shared and formed a cluster, and this cluster was likely a sequencing artifact. V- and J-gene trimming in TCR beta was tied to a missense DCLRE1C variant by an analysis performed later.

This clone was seen more than once but under ten times. The antigen remains unidentified. The V gene lost 6 bases and the J gene lost 3 bases, with 13 bases spanning the gap. The CDR3 totals 14 residues. The germline CDR1 and CDR2 sequences are SEHNR and FQNEAQ (reference sequence). PCR involved 60 Vbeta and 13 Jbeta primers. Generated by immunoSEQ multiplex PCR, the TCRdb table keeps only in-frame clones and is missing some. The profile shows tens of thousands of clones, about 80% of them singletons. The gene calls are TRBV7-9 and TRBJ2-3; unclear D gene. This TCR came from a male donor in good health and CMV-seronegative. Sequencing input: PBMCs. CDR3 nucleotides: TGTGCCAGCAGACCAGCGCCCACAACAGATACGCAGTATTTT. It translates to CASRPAPTTDTQYF.